This TCR beta chain appears in the sequencing data of a study of blood T cell repertoires in COVID-19 (dated by TCRdb to about 2020). Concerning the study at large: The collaborator samples originated in the United States, Italy and Spain and spanned the acute and convalescent phases of COVID-19. The material from the prospective study consisted of cDNA or gDNA derived from T cells, B-cell-depleted T cells, or PBMCs. The dataset comprised deeply sampled blood TCRbeta repertoires from subjects exposed to, actively infected with, or recovered from COVID-19. The repertoires were released in a freely available public database intended as a resource for research on the immune response to SARS-CoV-2. Samples were obtained from the ongoing ImmuneRACE study (first 160 participants) and from 1,254 subjects provided by 6 global collaborators. A de-identified subject ID, COVID-19 status, age in years and sex were almost always included in the sample metadata. Where available, HLA class I and class II types were obtained from metadata supplied by the sample provider rather than from assay-based typing. General conclusions and limits of the study: How much clinical and demographic metadata was included differed by source and by participant, and the metadata was provided uncurated.

Participants in the prospective study were enrolled through a virtual design, were aged roughly 18 to 100 years, and lived in roughly 26 United States geographic areas. Cohort assignment in the prospective study relied on participant-reported clinical history from a screening survey and a study questionnaire. Exposed participants had been in contact with someone with a PCR-confirmed or clinician-diagnosed COVID-19 case within 2 weeks of study entry. In the prospective study, whole blood, serum and a nasopharyngeal or oropharyngeal swab were collected from each participant by mobile phlebotomists. Prospective study participants could optionally give additional blood draws and questionnaires over an approximately two-month period. Blood samples from the prospective study were shipped frozen or at room temperature prior to DNA extraction. TCRbeta CDR3 regions were amplified from genomic DNA using the immunoSEQ Assay, a bias-controlled multiplex PCR. The original methods were these. The number of nucleated cells in each sample was estimated from the amplification of reference gene primers within the assay. Sequence reads were collapsed and filtered to measure the absolute abundance of every unique TCRbeta CDR3 rearrangement. For each sample, productive Simpson clonality was calculated as the square root of Simpson's diversity index over productive rearrangements. TCRdb carries this immuneACCESS record with in-frame sequences only. Its versions omit some clonotypes, under half of them owing to an unresolved V gene in the studies checked, with the rest unexplained. V and J calls plus clone size are reproduced from that table; the DNA served to infer D and trimming. Present in this sample are 210,000 or so clones, 83% of which were seen just once. The ten largest clones take up about 5.3% of the sample.

Worth noting for this clone: Its recognized antigen is unknown. No base qualities exist here, and no much larger clone lies one base off it.

The clonotype originates from a woman aged 50 to 60 who had been exposed to COVID-19. The sequenced sample was PBMCs or T cells enriched from blood (not recorded which).

The CDR3 region has the sequence CATSERGDTQYF. The nucleotide sequence is TGTGCCACCAGTGAAAGGGGGGATACGCAGTATTTT. In this chain, TRBV24-1 is recombined with TRBJ2-3; possibly the D gene is TRBD1, per 6 matching bases. The germline V gene yields KGHDR for CDR1 and SFDVKD for CDR2. V loses 4 bases, J loses 6 bases, and the germline ends lie 7 bases apart. The CDR3 starts with the cysteine, ends with the phenylalanine, and has 12 residues. Of the read, only the CDR3 DNA is kept; its 36 bases are in frame from base 1.